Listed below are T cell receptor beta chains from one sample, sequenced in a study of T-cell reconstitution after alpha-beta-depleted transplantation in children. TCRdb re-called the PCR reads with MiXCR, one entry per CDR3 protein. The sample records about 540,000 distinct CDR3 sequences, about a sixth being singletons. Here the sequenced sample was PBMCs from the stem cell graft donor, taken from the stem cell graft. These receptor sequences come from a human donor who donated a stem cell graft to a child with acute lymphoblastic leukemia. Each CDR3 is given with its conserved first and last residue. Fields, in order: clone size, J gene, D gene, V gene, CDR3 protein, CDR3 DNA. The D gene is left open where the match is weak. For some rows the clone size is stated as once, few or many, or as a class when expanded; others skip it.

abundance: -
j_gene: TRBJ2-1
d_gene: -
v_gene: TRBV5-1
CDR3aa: CASSLATRQPYNEQFF
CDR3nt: TGCGCCAGCAGCTTGGCGACCAGACAGCCGTACAATGAGCAGTTCTTC

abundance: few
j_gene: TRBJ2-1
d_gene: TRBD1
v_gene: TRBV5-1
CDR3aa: CASSARQGSDEQFF
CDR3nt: TGCGCCAGCAGCGCCCGACAGGGTTCGGATGAGCAGTTCTTC

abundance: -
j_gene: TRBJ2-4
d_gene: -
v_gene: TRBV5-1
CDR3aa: CASSLVARNIQYF
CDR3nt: TGCGCCAGCAGCTTGGTGGCGAGAAACATTCAGTACTTC

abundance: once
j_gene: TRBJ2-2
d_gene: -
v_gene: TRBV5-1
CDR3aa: CASSATPPTGELFF
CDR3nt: TGCGCCAGCAGCGCGACTCCACCTACCGGGGAGCTGTTTTTT

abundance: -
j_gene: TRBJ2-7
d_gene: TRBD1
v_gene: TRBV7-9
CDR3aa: CASRSTGGGHEQYF
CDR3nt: TGTGCCAGCAGATCTACAGGGGGCGGACACGAGCAGTACTTC

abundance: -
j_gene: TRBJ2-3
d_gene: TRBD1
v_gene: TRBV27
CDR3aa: CASSARDRVNTQYF
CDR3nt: TGTGCCAGCAGTGCCCGGGACAGGGTGAATACGCAGTATTTT

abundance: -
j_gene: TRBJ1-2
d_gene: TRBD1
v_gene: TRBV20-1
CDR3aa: CSANFLQGAIYGYTF
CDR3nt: TGCAGTGCTAACTTCCTACAGGGGGCGATCTATGGCTACACCTTC

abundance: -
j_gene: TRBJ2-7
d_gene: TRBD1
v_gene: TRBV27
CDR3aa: CASSWGTGQYEQYF
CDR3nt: TGTGCCAGCAGTTGGGGGACGGGACAGTACGAGCAGTACTTC

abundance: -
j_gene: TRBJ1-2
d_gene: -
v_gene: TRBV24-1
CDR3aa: CATSVATANYGYTF
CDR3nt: TGTGCCACCAGTGTCGCAACAGCTAACTATGGCTACACCTTC

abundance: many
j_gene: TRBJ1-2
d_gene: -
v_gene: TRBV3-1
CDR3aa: CASSPDRNYGYTF
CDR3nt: TGTGCCAGCAGCCCCGACAGGAACTATGGCTACACCTTC

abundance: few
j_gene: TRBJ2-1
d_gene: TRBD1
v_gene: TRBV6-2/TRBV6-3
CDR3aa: CASSYGDSIIDFVASSYNEQFF
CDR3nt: TGTGCCAGCAGTTACGGGGACAGCATCATCGACTTTGTCGCGAGCTCCTACAATGAGCAGTTCTTC

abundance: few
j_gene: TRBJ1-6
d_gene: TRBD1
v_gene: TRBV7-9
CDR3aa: CASNQGEWNSPLHF
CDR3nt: TGTGCCAGCAACCAGGGGGAGTGGAATTCACCCCTCCACTTT

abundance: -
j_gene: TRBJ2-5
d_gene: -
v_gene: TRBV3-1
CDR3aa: CASSQGLLEETQYF
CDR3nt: TGTGCCAGCAGCCAAGGCTTACTAGAAGAGACCCAGTACTTC

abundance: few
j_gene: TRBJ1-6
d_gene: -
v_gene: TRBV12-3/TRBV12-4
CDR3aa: CASSLAPSPLHF
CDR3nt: TGTGCCAGCAGTTTAGCGCCCTCACCCCTCCACTTT

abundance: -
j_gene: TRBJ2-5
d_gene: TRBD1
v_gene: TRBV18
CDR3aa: CASSPPQGFETQYF
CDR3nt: TGTGCCAGCTCACCGCCACAGGGGTTTGAGACCCAGTACTTC

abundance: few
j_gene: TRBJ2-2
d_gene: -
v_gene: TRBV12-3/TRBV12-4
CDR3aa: CASSLFANTGELFF
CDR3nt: TGTGCCAGCAGTTTGTTTGCGAACACCGGGGAGCTGTTTTTT

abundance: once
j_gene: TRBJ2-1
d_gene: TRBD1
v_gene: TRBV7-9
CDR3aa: CASSSGQGGHNEQFF
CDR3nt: TGTGCCAGCAGCTCCGGACAGGGCGGGCACAATGAGCAGTTCTTC

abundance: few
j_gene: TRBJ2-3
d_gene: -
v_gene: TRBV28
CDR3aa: CASSSPRARPYTQYF
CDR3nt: TGTGCCAGCAGTTCACCCAGGGCTCGGCCTTATACGCAGTATTTT

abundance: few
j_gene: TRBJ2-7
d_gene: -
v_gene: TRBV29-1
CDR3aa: CSVGTGATYEQYF
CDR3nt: TGCAGCGTTGGAACGGGGGCTACATACGAGCAGTACTTC

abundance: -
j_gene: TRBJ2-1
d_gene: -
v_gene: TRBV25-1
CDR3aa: CASSEENEQFF
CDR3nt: TGTGCCAGCAGTGAAGAAAATGAGCAGTTCTTC

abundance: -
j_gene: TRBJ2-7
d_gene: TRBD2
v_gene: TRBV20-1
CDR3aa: CSARDTSGSRREQYF
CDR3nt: TGCAGTGCTAGAGATACTAGCGGGAGTAGAAGAGAGCAGTACTTC

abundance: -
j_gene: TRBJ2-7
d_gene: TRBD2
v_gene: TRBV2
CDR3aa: CASSASTSGRDEQYF
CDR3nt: TGTGCCAGCAGTGCGTCCACTAGCGGGAGGGACGAGCAGTACTTC

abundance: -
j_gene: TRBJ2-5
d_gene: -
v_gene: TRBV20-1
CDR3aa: CSVNREGRVAETQYF
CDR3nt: TGCAGTGTTAACAGGGAGGGCCGAGTAGCAGAGACCCAGTACTTC

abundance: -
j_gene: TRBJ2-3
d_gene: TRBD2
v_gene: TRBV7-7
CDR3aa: CASSRLAGGRASTDTQYF
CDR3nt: TGTGCCAGCAGCCGACTAGCGGGAGGCCGTGCTAGCACAGATACGCAGTATTTT

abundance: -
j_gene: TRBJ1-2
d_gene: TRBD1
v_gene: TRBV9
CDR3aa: CASSDFGTARGGYTF
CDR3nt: TGTGCCAGCAGCGACTTTGGGACAGCTCGGGGTGGCTACACCTTC

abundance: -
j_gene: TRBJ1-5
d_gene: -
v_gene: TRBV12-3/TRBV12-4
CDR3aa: CASSLIGLGQPQHF
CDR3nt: TGTGCCAGCAGTTTGATAGGGCTTGGTCAGCCCCAGCATTTT

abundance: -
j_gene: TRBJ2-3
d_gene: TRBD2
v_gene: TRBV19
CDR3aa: CASATWGGTSTDTQYF
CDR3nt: TGTGCCAGCGCCACCTGGGGGGGGACTAGCACAGATACGCAGTATTTT

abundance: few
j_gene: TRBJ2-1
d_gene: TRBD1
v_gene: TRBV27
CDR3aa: CASSFGQGLGEQFF
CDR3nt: TGTGCCAGCAGTTTCGGACAGGGTTTGGGCGAGCAGTTCTTC

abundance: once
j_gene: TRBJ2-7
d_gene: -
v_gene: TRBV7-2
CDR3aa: CASSLEVVVTYEQYF
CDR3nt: TGTGCCAGCAGCTTAGAAGTGGTGGTGACCTACGAGCAGTACTTC

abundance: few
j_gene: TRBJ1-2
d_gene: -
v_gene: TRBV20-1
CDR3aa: CSARDPRDINPKGNYGYTF
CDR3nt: TGCAGTGCTAGAGATCCCCGGGACATAAACCCAAAGGGGAACTATGGCTACACCTTC

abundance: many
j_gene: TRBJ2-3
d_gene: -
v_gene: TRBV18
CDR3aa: CASSPTGDTQYF
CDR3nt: TGTGCCAGCTCACCTACAGGTGATACGCAGTATTTT

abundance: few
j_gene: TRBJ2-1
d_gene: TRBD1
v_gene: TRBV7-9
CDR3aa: CASSRDRGDYNEQFF
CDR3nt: TGTGCCAGCAGCCGGGACAGGGGGGACTACAATGAGCAGTTCTTC

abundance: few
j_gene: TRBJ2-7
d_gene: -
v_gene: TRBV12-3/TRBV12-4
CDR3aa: CASSLGLVGEQYF
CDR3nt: TGTGCCAGCAGTTTAGGGCTAGTTGGCGAGCAGTACTTC

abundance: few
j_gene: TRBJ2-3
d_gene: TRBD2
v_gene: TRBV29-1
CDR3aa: CSVPSASGRSSDTQYF
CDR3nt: TGCAGCGTTCCTTCGGCTAGCGGGAGGAGCTCAGATACGCAGTATTTT

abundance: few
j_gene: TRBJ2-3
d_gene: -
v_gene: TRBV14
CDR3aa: CASSQVPADTITDTQYF
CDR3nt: TGTGCCAGCAGCCAAGTTCCAGCGGATACGATCACAGATACGCAGTATTTT

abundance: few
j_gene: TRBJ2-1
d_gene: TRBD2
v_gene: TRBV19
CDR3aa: CASSTGLNEQFF
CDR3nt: TGTGCCAGTAGCACGGGACTAAATGAGCAGTTCTTC

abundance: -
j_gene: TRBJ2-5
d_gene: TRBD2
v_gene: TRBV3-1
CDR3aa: CASSQGKAGGLGTQYF
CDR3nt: TGTGCCAGCAGCCAAGGGAAAGCGGGAGGCCTGGGGACCCAGTACTTC

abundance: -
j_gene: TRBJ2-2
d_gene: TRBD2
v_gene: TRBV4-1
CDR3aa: CASSLYSGAETGELFF
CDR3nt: TGCGCCAGCAGCCTATATAGCGGGGCAGAGACCGGGGAGCTGTTTTTT

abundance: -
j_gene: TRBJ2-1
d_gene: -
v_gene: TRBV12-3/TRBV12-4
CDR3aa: CASSFRNGYNEQFF
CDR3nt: TGTGCCAGCAGTTTTCGTAACGGCTACAATGAGCAGTTCTTC

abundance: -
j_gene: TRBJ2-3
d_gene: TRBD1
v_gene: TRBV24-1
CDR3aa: CATSAGQGSSTDTQYF
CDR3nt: TGTGCCACCAGTGCCGGACAGGGGTCTAGCACAGATACGCAGTATTTT

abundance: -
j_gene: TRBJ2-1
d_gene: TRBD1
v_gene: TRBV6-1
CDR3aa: CASRSSRDTRQGEQFF
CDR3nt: TGTGCCAGCAGGTCTTCCCGGGACACCAGACAGGGTGAGCAGTTCTTC

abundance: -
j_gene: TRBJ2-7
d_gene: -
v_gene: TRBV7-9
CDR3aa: CASSPRQESSYEQYF
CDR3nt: TGTGCCAGCAGCCCACGACAGGAGAGCTCCTACGAGCAGTACTTC

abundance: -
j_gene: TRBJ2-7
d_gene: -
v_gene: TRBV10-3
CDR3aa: CAISDGGDSSYEQYF
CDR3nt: TGTGCCATCAGTGACGGAGGGGACAGTTCCTACGAGCAGTACTTC

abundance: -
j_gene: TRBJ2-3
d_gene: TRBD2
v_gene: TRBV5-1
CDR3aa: CASRPGLAFADTQYF
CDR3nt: TGCGCCAGCAGGCCGGGACTAGCCTTCGCAGATACGCAGTATTTT

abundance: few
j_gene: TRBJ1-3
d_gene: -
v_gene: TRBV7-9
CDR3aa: CASSLAFGRPSGNTIYF
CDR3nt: TGTGCCAGCAGCTTAGCATTCGGAAGGCCCTCTGGAAACACCATATATTTT

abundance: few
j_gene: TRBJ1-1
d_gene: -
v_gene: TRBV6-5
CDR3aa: CASSYSDSSGSEAFF
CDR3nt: TGTGCCAGCAGTTACTCCGACTCCTCGGGGTCTGAAGCTTTCTTT

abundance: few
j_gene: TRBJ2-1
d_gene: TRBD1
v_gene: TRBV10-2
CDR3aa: CASSEPQGATSEQFF
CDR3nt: TGCGCCAGCAGTGAGCCCCAGGGGGCTACAAGTGAGCAGTTCTTC

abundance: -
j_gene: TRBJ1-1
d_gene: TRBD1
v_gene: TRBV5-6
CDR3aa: CAGKTGTEVTEAFF
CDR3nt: TGTGCCGGGAAGACCGGGACAGAAGTCACTGAAGCTTTCTTT

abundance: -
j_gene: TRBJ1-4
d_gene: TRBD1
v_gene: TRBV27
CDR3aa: CASSLRTGGKLFF
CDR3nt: TGTGCCAGCAGTTTGAGGACAGGGGGTAAACTGTTTTTT

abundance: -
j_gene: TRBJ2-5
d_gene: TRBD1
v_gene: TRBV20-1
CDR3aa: CSARDIGTGEETQYF
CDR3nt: TGCAGTGCTAGAGATATTGGGACAGGGGAAGAGACCCAGTACTTC

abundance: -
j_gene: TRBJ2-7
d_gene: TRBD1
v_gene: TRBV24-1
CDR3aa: CATSALGTGGAGYEQYF
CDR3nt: TGTGCCACCAGTGCACTCGGGACAGGGGGCGCGGGCTACGAGCAGTACTTC

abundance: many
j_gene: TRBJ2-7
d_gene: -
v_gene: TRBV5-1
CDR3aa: CASSSGTYEQYF
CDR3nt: TGCGCCAGCAGCTCCGGGACCTACGAGCAGTACTTC

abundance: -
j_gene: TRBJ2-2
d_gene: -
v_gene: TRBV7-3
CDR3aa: CASSLDGRPTGELFF
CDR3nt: TGTGCCAGCAGCTTAGACGGGAGACCCACCGGGGAGCTGTTTTTT

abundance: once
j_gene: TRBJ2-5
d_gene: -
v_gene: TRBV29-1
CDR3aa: CSVLLPGGGETQYF
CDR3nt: TGCAGCGTGCTCCTACCGGGAGGGGGCGAGACCCAGTACTTC